The 32 T cell receptor beta chains listed next were all sequenced from one sample in a study of T cell changes during pregnancy in multiple sclerosis. TCRdb keeps only in-frame clones here, not all; method: immunoSEQ multiplex PCR. The sample carries around 96,000 clones, 90% to 95% recorded once. The input for sequencing was peripheral blood, taken in the third trimester of pregnancy. The receptor set was obtained from a female donor with multiple sclerosis, enrolled in a pregnancy study.

The sample holds a few counts of this clone. The V gene is TRBV2, the J gene TRBJ1-2, with 8 bases matching TRBD1. Germline CDR1 SNHLY, CDR2 FYNNEI. The ends lost 6 bases at V and 6 bases at J; junction bases unmatched: 3. This CDR3 spans 12 amino acids. Here the CDR3 reads CASRDRVDGYTF. The CDR3 DNA is TGTGCCAGCAGGGACAGGGTGGATGGCTACACCTTC.

The chain employs TRBV7-8 and TRBJ2-7; a possible D gene is TRBD1 (5 bases). The germline V gene encodes CDR1 SGHVS and CDR2 FQNEAQ. This CDR3 has 14 residues. The V gene lost 3 bases and the J gene lost 7 bases, with 16 bases spanning the gap. The CDR3 region is CASSLAVTTGEQYF. As DNA, the CDR3 is TGTGCCAGCAGCTTGGCAGTAACAACAGGAGAGCAGTACTTC.

The chain uses TRBV28 and TRBJ1-1; D ambiguous. This CDR3 comprises 14 residues. Between the trimmed V and J ends, which lost 3 bases and 5 bases, there was a span of 13 bases. Germline loops: CDR1 MDHEN, CDR2 SYDVKM. The CDR3 DNA follows: TGTGCCAGCAGTTTGTTTGTCACGCGGACTGAAGCTTTCTTT. Encoded protein: CASSLFVTRTEAFF.

V gene TRBV11-3 combines with J gene TRBJ1-5, with a possible D match to TRBD1 (6 bases). CDR1 and CDR2 (germline): SGHNT, YENEEA. The ends were cut back, 2 bases at V and 3 bases at J, with 11 bases in the middle. This CDR3 region has 15 residues. The CDR3, as DNA: TGTGCCAGCAGCTTAAGTACAGGGCACAATCAGCCCCAGCATTTT. Translating it yields CASSLSTGHNQPQHF.

The V and J genes are TRBV28 and TRBJ2-7; 7 bases match TRBD1. After removal of 4 bases from V and 1 base from J, the junction contained 4 bases not matched to a gene. This CDR3 has 14 amino acids. Germline loops: CDR1 MDHEN, CDR2 SYDVKM. The CDR3 spells CASSSTGLSYEQYF. The CDR3 DNA follows: TGTGCCAGCAGTTCGACAGGGCTGTCCTACGAGCAGTACTTC.

The rearrangement links TRBV27 to TRBJ1-5; 10 bases match TRBD1. J lost 2 bases, V lost 2 bases, and 3 bases had no gene match. The CDR3 sequence is 16 residues long. Germline V gene data show CDR1 as MNHEY and CDR2 as SMNVEV (reference sequence). CDR3 loop: CASSLAGTGGNQPQHF. Here the CDR3 DNA reads TGTGCCAGCAGTTTAGCTGGGACAGGGGGCAATCAGCCCCAGCATTTT.

This chain connects TRBV7-2 to TRBJ2-1; 15 bases agree with TRBD2. Germline V CDR1 and CDR2: SGHTA, FQGNSA. Losses at the gene ends were 1 base for V and 4 bases for J; bases not matched to a gene: 5. CDR3 length: 18 amino acids. CDR3 nucleotide sequence: TGTGCCAGCAGCTTAGTTTCTGGACTAGCGGGAGGGTACAATGAGCAGTTCTTC. Its protein product is CASSLVSGLAGGYNEQFF.

This chain uses TRBV27 with TRBJ1-2; a possible D gene is TRBD1 (5 bases). Per the germline V gene, CDR1 is MNHEY and CDR2 is SMNVEV (reference sequence). The CDR3 is made up of 14 amino acids. V was clipped by 5 bases and J by 4 bases, with 14 bases between them. This CDR3 reads CASSPGAGGYGYTF. For the CDR3, the DNA is TGTGCCAGCAGTCCCGGGGCGGGAGGCTATGGCTACACCTTC.

The chain uses TRBV28 and TRBJ2-7, with D possibly being TRBD2 (12 bases). CDR1 MDHEN and CDR2 SYDVKM come from the germline V gene. The CDR3 runs to 19 residues. V was cut by 5 bases and J by 7 bases, with 33 bases left in between. The CDR3 region is CASSHGTGGGLAGSGEQYF. The DNA of the CDR3 is TGTGCCAGCAGTCACGGGACAGGGGGAGGACTAGCGGGATCGGGTGAGCAGTACTTC.

Only one count was recorded for this clone. The chain uses TRBV25-1 and TRBJ1-4; D is unresolved. Trimming took off 4 bases at V and 4 bases at J, with 16 bases between the two ends. CDR3 size: 16 residues. CDR1 MGHDK and CDR2 SYGVNS come from the germline V gene. Here the CDR3 reads CASSVRGVKDNEKLFF. For the CDR3, the DNA is TGTGCCAGCAGTGTCCGTGGAGTAAAAGATAATGAAAAACTGTTTTTT.

The chain joins TRBV4-2 to TRBJ2-2, with D possibly TRBD1 on 6 matching bases. The CDR3 has 15 residues. Germline CDR1 and CDR2: LGHNA and YNFKEQ. Trimming cost V 0 bases and J 11 bases, with 16 bases left between them. In DNA, the CDR3 is TGTGCCAGCAGCCAAGACGTCCCTTACAGGGTTGAGCTGTTTTTT. This codes for CASSQDVPYRVELFF.

V usage is TRBV6-1 and J usage is TRBJ2-7; 11 bases are a match to TRBD1. The CDR3 length is 15 residues. The trim removed 8 bases at V and 2 bases at J, leaving 8 bases unmatched. The germline gives CDR1 MNHNS, CDR2 SASEGT. The CDR3 here is CASGSGTGGPYEQYF. The CDR3 nucleotides read TGTGCCAGCGGATCCGGGACAGGGGGACCCTACGAGCAGTACTTC.

The sample holds one count of this clone. The chain is built from TRBV29-1 and TRBJ1-1; 8 nucleotides align to TRBD1. CDR3 length: 12 residues. Germline V CDR1 and CDR2: SQVTM, ANQGSEA. V lost 5 bases, J lost 1 base, and 0 bases stayed unmatched. The CDR3 DNA reads as TGCAGCGTTCAGGGGGCGAACACTGAAGCTTTCTTT. Translation: CSVQGANTEAFF.

V usage is TRBV7-8 and J usage is TRBJ1-2, with TRBD1 matching 7 bases. CDR3 length equals 16 residues. V shed 5 bases, J shed 5 bases, and the junction held 14 bases outside the gene matches. The germline gives CDR1 SGHVS, CDR2 FQNEAQ. The CDR3 DNA reads as TGTGCCAGCAGCGCCGCAGACAGGGTGGTTGGGTATGGCTACACCTTC. As protein: CASSAADRVVGYGYTF.

J is TRBJ1-1 and V is TRBV28; D is undetermined. The CDR3 has 13 residues. CDR1 and CDR2 from the germline V gene are MDHEN and SYDVKM. With 6 bases removed from V and 5 bases from J, the gap between germline ends came to 13 bases. The CDR3 region is CASRGSRHTEAFF. The CDR3 region has the DNA TGTGCCAGCAGGGGGAGTAGGCATACTGAAGCTTTCTTT.

The chain employs TRBV19 and TRBJ2-7; D might be TRBD1 (5 bases). Trimming pared 4 bases from V and 2 bases from J, leaving 9 bases between. From germline, CDR1 is LNHDA and CDR2 SQIVND (reference sequence). CDR3 length equals 13 residues. The CDR3 nucleotides read TGTGCCAGTAGTAACCCAGGGCCCTACGAGCAGTACTTC. This codes for CASSNPGPYEQYF.

This sequence joins TRBV27 and TRBJ1-2, with D possibly being TRBD1 (5 bases). Per the germline V gene, CDR1 is MNHEY and CDR2 is SMNVEV (reference sequence). This CDR3 has 13 amino acids. The ends were cut back, 4 bases at V and 6 bases at J, with 12 bases in the middle. Here the CDR3 DNA reads TGTGCCAGCAGTTGGGCGGGGGGGGATGGCTACACCTTC. Amino acids: CASSWAGGDGYTF.

Here the CDR3 DNA reads TGTGCCAGCAGCCGACTACAGGGCTCCGGGGCGAATCAGCCCCAGCATTTT. This translates into CASSRLQGSGANQPQHF. The chain couples TRBV4-2 to TRBJ1-5; perhaps TRBD1 as D (6 bases). Germline CDR1 LGHNA, CDR2 YNFKEQ. V was trimmed by 4 bases and J by 4 bases, leaving 20 bases between them. The CDR3 sequence is 17 residues long.

This clone was seen only once. The rearrangement uses TRBV7-2 and TRBJ2-1; TRBD2 agrees at 9 bases. V dropped 2 bases and J dropped 6; count of bases not matched to a gene: 8. The V gene's germline CDR1 is SGHTA and CDR2 FQGNSA. This CDR3 comprises 16 residues. The CDR3 coding sequence is TGTGCCAGCAGCTTAATGGTGCTAGCGGGGACCAATGAGCAGTTCTTC. Translating gives CASSLMVLAGTNEQFF.

This clone was detected only once. The V call is TRBV14, the J call TRBJ1-1; D is ambiguous. Germline loops: CDR1 SGHDN, CDR2 FVKESK. V lost 0 bases to trimming and J lost 7 bases, with 12 bases between them. The CDR3 runs to 14 residues. The CDR3 loop is CASSQDFTDYEAFF. CDR3 DNA sequence: TGTGCCAGCAGCCAAGATTTCACAGATTATGAAGCTTTCTTT. The full variable domain, rest sourced from reference TRBV14 and TRBJ1-1, is EAGVTQFPSHSVIEKGQTVTLRCDPISGHDNLYWYRRVMGKEIKFLLHFVKESKQDESGMPNNRFLAERTGGTYSTLKVQPAELEDSGVYFCASSQDFTDYEAFFGQGTRLTVV.

The chain combines TRBV28 with TRBJ1-1; no firm D call. The V gene lost 3 bases and the J gene lost 5 bases, with 19 bases spanning the gap. The CDR3 runs to 16 residues. Germline CDR1 and CDR2: MDHEN and SYDVKM. As DNA, the CDR3 is TGTGCCAGCAGTTTCTCTGGACGCGGGAGAGGGACTGAAGCTTTCTTT. Amino acids: CASSFSGRGRGTEAFF.

The chain uses TRBV28 and TRBJ2-7; 9 bases align to TRBD1. The CDR3 length is 14 residues. Looked up from germline, CDR1 is MDHEN and CDR2 is SYDVKM. The V gene end was trimmed by 0 bases and the J gene end by 6 bases; junction bases not matched to a gene: 3. CDR3 coding DNA: TGTGCCAGCAGTTTATGGGGACAGGGAGCCGAGCAGTACTTC. Residues: CASSLWGQGAEQYF.

V and J are TRBV19 and TRBJ1-5, with D perhaps TRBD1 (6 bases). This CDR3 has 14 residues. Trimming shortened V by 6 bases and J by 4 bases, and 13 bases separated the two germline ends. Germline V gene data show CDR1 as LNHDA and CDR2 as SQIVND (reference sequence). The CDR3 sequence is CASRTKRGNQPQHF. The CDR3 DNA reads TGTGCCAGTAGGACTAAAAGGGGGAATCAGCCCCAGCATTTT.

This rearrangement joins TRBV6-1 to TRBJ2-1; maybe TRBD1 (6 bases). This CDR3 is built from 14 residues. Trimming took off 3 bases at V and 10 bases at J, with 16 bases between the two ends. In germline, CDR1 is MNHNS, CDR2 SASEGT. The CDR3 loop reads CASSDKAVGQEQFF. DNA of the CDR3: TGTGCCAGCAGTGACAAGGCCGTAGGACAGGAGCAGTTCTTC.

V gene TRBV11-3 combines with J gene TRBJ2-1; 11 bases are a match to TRBD1. This CDR3 comprises 16 residues. The V and J ends lost 5 bases and 9 bases, in that order; junction bases with no gene match: 12. The germline V gene encodes CDR1 SGHNT and CDR2 YENEEA. CDR3 coding DNA: TGTGCCAGCAGCCGAGCGGCGGGACAGGGGGGAGGTGAGCAGTTCTTC. This gives the protein CASSRAAGQGGGEQFF.

This chain joins TRBV19 and TRBJ1-5, with D hard to call. Between the trimmed V and J ends, which lost 6 bases and 0 bases, there was a span of 12 bases. There are 15 residues in the CDR3. CDR1 and CDR2 from the germline V gene are LNHDA and SQIVND (reference sequence). CDR3 sequence reads: CASRNPVSSNQPQHF. Here the CDR3 DNA reads TGTGCCAGTAGGAATCCCGTGAGTAGCAATCAGCCCCAGCATTTT.

The count of this clone is one. The CDR3: CASSKSGGSGYNEQFF. CDR3 nucleotide sequence: TGTGCCAGCAGCAAAAGTGGCGGGAGTGGATACAATGAGCAGTTCTTC. The gene calls are TRBV21-1 and TRBJ2-1; the listed D gene, TRBD2, was not tested against the DNA. TRBV21-1 is shown as a pseudogene. The CDR3 is 16 residues long.

This rearrangement joins TRBV7-9 to TRBJ1-1, with D perhaps TRBD1 (6 bases). V dropped 1 base and J dropped 5 bases, with 17 bases sitting between them. The V gene's germline CDR1 is SEHNR and CDR2 FQNEAQ (reference sequence). The CDR3 loop spans 16 amino acids. CDR3 loop: CASSLDSTGSGTEAFF. The CDR3 DNA follows: TGTGCCAGCAGCTTAGACTCAACAGGGTCGGGAACTGAAGCTTTCTTT.

The chain has TRBV28 and TRBJ2-1, with TRBD1 matching over 9 bases. V lost 4 bases, J lost 7 bases, and 8 bases stayed unmatched. Per germline, CDR1 MDHEN and CDR2 SYDVKM. There are 15 residues in the CDR3. The CDR3 DNA is TGTGCCAGCAGTTCGGAGCCGGGACAGGGAAATGAGCAGTTCTTC. Protein product: CASSSEPGQGNEQFF.

The chain combines TRBV29-1 with TRBJ2-1, with D possibly matching TRBD2 (7 bases). The CDR3 totals 14 residues. Germline values: CDR1 SQVTM, CDR2 ANQGSEA. The V and J ends lost 3 bases and 8 bases respectively, with 17 bases between them. CDR3 sequence (DNA): TGCAGCGTTGATTCGGGGAGGGACACATATGAGCAGTTCTTC. Translating it yields CSVDSGRDTYEQFF.

The V and J genes are TRBV4-2 and TRBJ1-4; 8 bases align to TRBD1. Germline-derived CDR1 and CDR2 are LGHNA and YNFKEQ. This CDR3 has 16 residues. V trimming: 4 bases; J trimming: 6 bases; junction bases outside the gene matches: 10. As DNA, the CDR3 is TGTGCCAGCAGCCGGGAACTAGGACAGGGTTATGAAAAACTGTTTTTT. Encoded protein: CASSRELGQGYEKLFF.

This chain connects TRBV7-6 to TRBJ2-2; 8 bases fit TRBD1. The V and J ends lost 3 bases and 6 bases, in that order; junction bases with no gene match: 18. CDR3 size: 19 residues. Germline V CDR1 and CDR2: SGHVS, FNYEAQ. CDR3 protein: CASSFRSGGPSERAGELFF. The CDR3 coding sequence is TGTGCCAGCAGCTTCCGGTCAGGGGGCCCGTCCGAACGCGCCGGGGAGCTGTTTTTT.